This TCR beta chain was sequenced during a study of memory CD4+ T cells and cytomegalovirus serostatus. Sequencing was performed with immunoSEQ multiplex PCR; in TCRdb, only in-frame clones are kept and a portion is missing. The sample has 45,000 to 60,000 clones, around 76% seen once. Single viable CD3+CD4+CD8-CD45RO+ cells were sorted as the memory CD4+ T cells. Serostatus was set by detecting CMV pp150, pp28, p38, p52 IgG. The sample was memory CD4+ T cells from blood. The TCR originated in an adult in good health and CMV-seropositive.

CDR3 residues: CASSMAPNYGYTF. The CDR3 bases are TGTGCCAGTAGTATGGCGCCTAACTATGGCTACACCTTC. The chain uses TRBV19 and TRBJ1-2; D not certain. The CDR3 has 13 residues. The V end was cut by 3 bases, the J end by 0 bases, with 5 bases between. Germline V gives CDR1 LNHDA, CDR2 SQIVND (reference sequence). The whole variable domain, filled in from reference TRBV19 and TRBJ1-2, reads DGGITQSPKYLFRKEGQNVTLSCEQNLNHDAMYWYRQDPGQGLRLIYYSQIVNDFQKGDIAEGYSVSREKKESFPLTVTSAQKNPTAFYLCASSMAPNYGYTFGSGTRLTVV.